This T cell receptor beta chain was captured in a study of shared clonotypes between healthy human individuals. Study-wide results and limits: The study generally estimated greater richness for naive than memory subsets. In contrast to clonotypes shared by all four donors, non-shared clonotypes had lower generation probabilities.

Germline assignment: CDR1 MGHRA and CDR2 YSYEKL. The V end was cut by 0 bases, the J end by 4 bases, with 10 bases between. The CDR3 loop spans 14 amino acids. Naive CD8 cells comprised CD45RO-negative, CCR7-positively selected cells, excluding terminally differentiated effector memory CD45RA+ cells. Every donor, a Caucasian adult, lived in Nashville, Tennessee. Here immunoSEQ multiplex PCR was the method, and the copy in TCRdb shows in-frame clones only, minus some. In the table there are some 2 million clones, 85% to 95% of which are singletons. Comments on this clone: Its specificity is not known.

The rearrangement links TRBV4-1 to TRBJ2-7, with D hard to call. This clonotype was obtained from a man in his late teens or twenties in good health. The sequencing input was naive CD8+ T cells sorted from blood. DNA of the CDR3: TGCGCCAGCAGCCAAGAAGACATTTTATACGAGCAGTACTTC. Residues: CASSQEDILYEQYF.